This T cell receptor beta chain appears in the sequencing data of a study of T cells expressing NK-cell markers. Overall study context: Repertoire data for TCR beta were derived from sorted T cells (CD3+CD56+NKG2C+, CD3+CD56+NKG2C- and CD3+CD56-NKG2C+). Of eight sequenced donors, seven were HCMV-seropositive and one HCMV-seronegative. Study-wide results and limits: There remained a lack of clarity about HCMV specificity of expanded NKG2C+ T cell clones.

CDR1 and CDR2 from the germline V gene are SGHDN and FVKESK. The CDR3 is made up of 15 amino acids. As regards this clonotype: Its antigen is as yet unknown.

Synthesis of TCR beta cDNA relied on 5'RACE template switching carrying UMIs. Each CDR3 protein gets one entry in TCRdb, which reprocessed the 5' RACE reads and gives no DNA. This table holds over 100,000 distinct CDR3 sequences. This clonotype was sampled from a woman between 18 and 69 years old in good health. The chain links TRBV14 to TRBJ2-7. Material: blood T cells: a sorted CD56 or NKG2C T cell subset, CD4+ or CD8+ T cells, or bulk PBMC T cells (not recorded which). This CDR3 is CASSQDYSQNYEQYF.